Below, 12 T cell receptor beta chains from the same sample are listed, as sequenced in a study of blood T cell repertoires in COVID-19. Using immunoSEQ multiplex PCR, the repertoire was profiled, and TCRdb retains in-frame clones only, with some absent. The sample records roughly 200,000 clones, 90% being singletons. The sequenced sample was peripheral blood. These receptors all stem from a man over 45 with acute or convalescent COVID-19.

This clone was found once. The chain couples TRBV11-2 to TRBJ1-2; TRBD1 is a possible D gene (5 bases). Germline CDR1 SGHAT, CDR2 FQNNGV. V lost 4 bases, J lost 6 bases, and 9 bases lay in between. This CDR3 has 12 amino acids. CDR3 DNA sequence: TGTGCCAGCAGCTCCCGGGGGGATGGCTACACCTTC. Translation: CASSSRGDGYTF. Variable domain in full (rest from reference TRBV11-2 and TRBJ1-2): EAGVAQSPRYKIIEKRQSVAFWCNPISGHATLYWYQQILGQGPKLLIQFQNNGVVDDSQLPKDRFSAERLKGVDSTLKIQPAKLEDSAVYLCASSSRGDGYTFGSGTRLTVV.

V and J are TRBV18 and TRBJ1-4; D call uncertain. Germline values: CDR1 KGHSH, CDR2 LQKENI. This CDR3 has 13 residues. The germline V and J ends were trimmed by 5 bases and 8 bases, with 12 bases remaining between them. DNA of the CDR3: TGTGCCAGCTCAGGTCGGCAGGCAGAAAAACTGTTTTTT. Encoded protein: CASSGRQAEKLFF. Supplemented by reference TRBV18 and TRBJ1-4, the full variable domain reads NAGVMQNPRHLVRRRGQEARLRCSPMKGHSHVYWYRQLPEEGLKFMVYLQKENIIDESGMPKERFSAEFPKEGPSILRIQQVVRGDSAAYFCASSGRQAEKLFFGSGTQLSVL.

The V call is TRBV12-3 or TRBV12-4, the J call TRBJ1-3; D may be TRBD1 (6 bases). With 4 bases removed from V and 8 bases from J, the gap between germline ends came to 12 bases. The CDR3 covers 13 residues. The DNA of the CDR3 is TGTGCCAGCAGTTCCAACAGGGAGTACACCATATATTTT. This gives the protein CASSSNREYTIYF.

J is TRBJ1-2 and V is TRBV5-8; 12 bases agree with TRBD1. CDR1 and CDR2 (germline): SGHTS, YDEGEE. The CDR3 consists of 15 residues. Germline trimming cut 4 bases from V and 3 bases from J; bases unmatched to any gene: 4. CDR3 amino acids: CASSPGTGGDYGYTF. CDR3 nucleotides: TGTGCCAGCAGCCCGGGGACAGGGGGCGACTATGGCTACACCTTC.

The chain carries TRBV7-9 and TRBJ1-2; D is ambiguous. CDR1 is SEHNR and CDR2 is FQNEAQ in the germline V gene (reference sequence). The ends were cut back, 3 bases at V and 0 bases at J, with 11 bases in the middle. The CDR3 is 15 amino acids. Here the CDR3 reads CASSFFEGPNYGYTF. The CDR3, as DNA: TGTGCCAGCAGCTTTTTTGAGGGCCCTAACTATGGCTACACCTTC.

This chain links TRBV27 with TRBJ1-1; the match to TRBD1 covers 8 bases. Germline V gene lookup returns CDR1 MNHEY and CDR2 SMNVEV (reference sequence). Germline trimming cut 4 bases from V and 6 bases from J; bases unmatched to any gene: 13. The CDR3 length is 16 residues. DNA for the CDR3: TGTGCCAGCAGTTCCACTTCGGGACAGGAACATCCTGAAGCTTTCTTT. Translation: CASSSTSGQEHPEAFF.

The chain has TRBV7-9 and TRBJ1-1; unclear D gene. V lost 5 bases, J lost 5 bases, and 12 bases lay in between. The CDR3 loop spans 13 amino acids. Per the germline V gene, CDR1 is SEHNR and CDR2 is FQNEAQ (reference sequence). CDR3 DNA: TGTGCCAGCAGCCGGAGGGAAGGTACTGAAGCTTTCTTT. It yields the protein CASSRREGTEAFF. The full variable domain, rest sourced from reference TRBV7-9 and TRBJ1-1, is DTGVSQNPRHKITKRGQNVTFRCDPISEHNRLYWYRQTLGQGPEFLTYFQNEAQLEKSRLLSDRFSAERPKGSFSTLEIQRTEQGDSAMYLCASSRREGTEAFFGQGTRLTVV.

The genes are TRBV14 and TRBJ1-2, with D possibly TRBD1 on 6 matching bases. V was cut by 4 bases and J by 7 bases, with 16 bases left in between. The CDR3 covers 14 residues. Germline values: CDR1 SGHDN, CDR2 FVKESK. The CDR3 protein is CASSPGLIQGGYTF. The CDR3 DNA is TGTGCCAGCAGCCCAGGCCTTATACAGGGTGGCTACACCTTC.

This chain connects TRBV7-6 to TRBJ1-4, with a possible D match to TRBD1 (6 bases). V was trimmed by 2 bases and J by 0 bases, leaving 16 bases between them. This CDR3 is built from 18 residues. From germline, CDR1 is SGHVS and CDR2 FNYEAQ. As DNA, the CDR3 is TGTGCCAGCAGCTTACGATCGACAGGCGAAGCAACTAATGAAAAACTGTTTTTT. This translates into CASSLRSTGEATNEKLFF.

J is TRBJ1-1 and V is TRBV11-3; TRBD1 is a possible D gene (5 bases). CDR3 length equals 13 residues. V was pared by 1 base and J by 3 bases, with 6 bases between. Germline V lookup: CDR1 SGHNT, CDR2 YENEEA. Written as DNA, the CDR3 is TGTGCCAGCAGCTTAGGGGGGGACACTGAAGCTTTCTTT. Translation gives CASSLGGDTEAFF.

The chain recombines TRBV19 with TRBJ2-1; 9 nucleotides line up with TRBD1. V gave up 4 bases and J gave up 8 bases; unmatched junction bases: 6. This CDR3 is 14 amino acids long. CDR1 LNHDA and CDR2 SQIVND come from the germline V gene (reference sequence). CDR3 sequence (DNA): TGTGCCAGTAGTAAGGACAGGGGATGGGATGAGCAGTTCTTC. Translated, it gives CASSKDRGWDEQFF.

CDR3 sequence (DNA): TGTGCCAGCAGATCCCTTAATCAGCCCCAGCATTTT. It codes for CASRSLNQPQHF. The rearrangement joins TRBV6-6 to TRBJ1-5, with D uncertain. There are 12 residues in the CDR3. Germline V gene data show CDR1 as MNHNY and CDR2 as SVGAGI (reference sequence). Trimming removed 6 bases from V and 4 bases from J, with 7 bases in between.